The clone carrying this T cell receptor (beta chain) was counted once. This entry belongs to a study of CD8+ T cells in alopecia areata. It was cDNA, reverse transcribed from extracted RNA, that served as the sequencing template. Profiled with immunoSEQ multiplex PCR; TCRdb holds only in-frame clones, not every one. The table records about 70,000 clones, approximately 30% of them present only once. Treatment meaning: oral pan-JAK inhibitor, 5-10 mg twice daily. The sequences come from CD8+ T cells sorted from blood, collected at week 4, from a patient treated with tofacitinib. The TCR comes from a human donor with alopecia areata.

CDR3 amino acids: CAWSLGLNYGYTF. As DNA, the CDR3 is TGTGCCTGGAGTCTTGGCCTTAACTATGGCTACACCTTC. V is TRBV30 and J is TRBJ1-2; the D is unclear. CDR3 length equals 13 residues. Trimming cost V 2 bases and J 1 base, with 8 bases left between them. The V gene's germline CDR1 is GTSNPN and CDR2 SVGIG (reference sequence).